This record covers a single T cell receptor beta chain. Its antigen is currently not known. No qualities accompany the bases; no much larger clone lies one base away. Adults with ileal or ileocolonic Crohn's disease and an indication for ileocolonic resection were eligible for inclusion. Whole ileal mucosal biopsies were stored frozen at -80°C before DNA extraction. Genomic DNA was extracted from frozen whole biopsies with a TRizol-based method and quantified on a NanoDrop 2000 spectrophotometer. The record originates from a study of T cell repertoires in ileal Crohn's disease (dated by TCRdb to between 2018 and 2020). At the level of the whole study: At the time of surgery, 30% to 45% of patients were active smokers, and the median duration of disease was seven to eight years. Every patient underwent surgery because of a complication, which was stricturing disease in roughly 60% of cases and penetrating disease in roughly 39%. TCR repertoire analysis was performed in about 59 Crohn's disease patients drawn from a prospective multicentre cohort. The study was conducted in parallel with a multicentre cohort built to find predictors of early endoscopic recurrence after ileocolonic resection. Endoscopic postoperative recurrence was defined as a Rutgeerts score above i0. About half of the patients received postoperative therapy: about a dozen received thiopurines and 15 to 20 received anti-TNF agents. A total of some 170 mucosal samples from 57 patients were sequenced, with samples obtained at several locations on the surgical specimen and at postoperative endoscopy. Study-wide findings and limitations: Endoscopic recurrence was found to be associated with higher high-frequency clone percentages at surgery, and recurrence was observed in all patients with clonality above 26.8% (18/57). Only a subgroup of patients, of unstated size, had mucosal CD4 and CD8 T cells sorted and sequenced. Patients who were active smokers at surgery had a significantly higher proportion of clonal expansions than non-smokers (around 26% vs 18%, p=0.02). Compared with CD4 T cells, sorted CD8 T cells contained more high-frequency clones, which suggests that the mucosal expansions were mostly CD8.

For commercial TCRB immunosequencing, roughly 0.5 micrograms of biopsy DNA were submitted for each sample. Adaptive Biotechnology amplified the CDR3 regions from genomic DNA with a two-step multiplex PCR designed to control amplification bias. Primers covering every V and J gene segment were used in the first PCR, while barcodes and Illumina adapters were added in the second PCR. CDR3 libraries were sequenced on an Illumina instrument. The published analysis was carried out like this. The analysis used both the pipelines supplied by the vendor and custom analysis of the raw data in R/Bioconductor with R version 3.3.0. Clonality, which ranges from 0 to 1, was calculated as the inverse of the normalised Shannon entropy across all productive clones. High-frequency clones were defined as the repertoire share of the top 100 clones, retaining only clones passing a 95% confidence test. Repertoire diversity was measured with the Simpson index, and overlap between samples was measured with the Morisita-Horn index. TCRdb re-hosts the immuneACCESS table, in-frame sequences only. Its copies lack some clones; in the studies checked, an unresolved V gene accounts for under half of them, and the cause for the rest is not known. That table supplies the V and J calls and clone size; D and trimming were determined from the DNA. The sample table records 15,000 to 20,000 clones; 80% to 90% of these occur just once. The ten biggest clones cover around 5.6% of the sample.

There are 14 amino acids in the CDR3, from cysteine to phenylalanine inclusive. Only the CDR3 part of the read is kept: 42 bases, read in frame from the first base. The germline V gene provides CDR1 SGHTS and CDR2 YDEGEE. The V end loses 7 bases and the J end loses 7 bases, and a stretch of 15 bases separates them. Sequences were obtained from ileal tissue. This receptor was obtained from an adult with Crohn's disease. Recombination connected TRBV5-8 to TRBJ2-6; TRBD1 is perhaps the D gene, given 6 matching bases. The DNA sequence is given as TGTGCCAGCGGCTACAGGGTACGAGCCAACGTCCTGACTTTC. Translated, this is CASGYRVRANVLTF.